This T cell receptor (beta chain) was sequenced during a study of shared clonotypes between healthy human individuals. Across the whole study: Per donor, three plates held CD4 naive cells, three held CD4 memory, two held CD8 naive and one held CD8 memory.

Concerning this clone itself: Its matching antigen is unknown.

Per sorted-subset replicate PCR, input was around 220 ng DNA, representing around 29,000 T cell genomes. Profiling relied on immunoSEQ multiplex PCR, and the TCRdb table lists in-frame clones only, not all of them. The sample consists of a few million clones, around 94% of them appearing once. Germline values: CDR1 MDHEN, CDR2 SYDVKM. J lost 5 bases, V lost 4 bases, and 2 bases had no gene match. This CDR3 region has 15 residues. Donors were healthy HIV-negative adults without recent acute infections or vaccinations. General study findings and limits: Sequencing depth was predicted to influence how clonotypes are shared among donors.

The sample taken for sequencing was naive CD4+ T cells sorted from blood. Regarding subset: CD45RA+ positively selected. The chain employs TRBV28 and TRBJ1-6; 10 positions agree with TRBD1. The source is a man aged 18-30 years in good health. The CDR3 region is CASSSGTGDNSPLHF. CDR3 bases: TGTGCCAGCAGTTCGGGGACAGGGGATAATTCACCCCTCCACTTT.